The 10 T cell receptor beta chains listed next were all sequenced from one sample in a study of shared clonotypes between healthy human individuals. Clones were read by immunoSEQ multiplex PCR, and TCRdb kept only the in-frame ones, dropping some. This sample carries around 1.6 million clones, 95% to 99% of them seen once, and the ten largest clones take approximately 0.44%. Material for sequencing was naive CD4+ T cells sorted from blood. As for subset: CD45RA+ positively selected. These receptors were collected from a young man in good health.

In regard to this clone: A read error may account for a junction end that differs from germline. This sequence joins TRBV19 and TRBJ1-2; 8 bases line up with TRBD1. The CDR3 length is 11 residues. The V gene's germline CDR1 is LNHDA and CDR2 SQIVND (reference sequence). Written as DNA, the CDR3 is TGTGCCAGTAGTAACGGACAGGGTAACCTCTTC. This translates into CASSNGQGNLF.

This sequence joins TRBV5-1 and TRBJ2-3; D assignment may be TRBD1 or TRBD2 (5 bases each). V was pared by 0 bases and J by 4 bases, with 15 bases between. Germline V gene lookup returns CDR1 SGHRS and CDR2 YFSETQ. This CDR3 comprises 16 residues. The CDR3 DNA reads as TGCGCCAGCAGCTTGGCCCTAGCTGGGACGGCAGATACGCAGTATTTT. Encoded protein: CASSLALAGTADTQYF. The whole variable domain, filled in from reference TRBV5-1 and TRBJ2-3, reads KAGVTQTPRYLIKTRGQQVTLSCSPISGHRSVSWYQQTPGQGLQFLFEYFSETQRNKGNFPGRFSGRQFSNSRSEMNVSTLELGDSALYLCASSLALAGTADTQYFGPGTRLTVL.

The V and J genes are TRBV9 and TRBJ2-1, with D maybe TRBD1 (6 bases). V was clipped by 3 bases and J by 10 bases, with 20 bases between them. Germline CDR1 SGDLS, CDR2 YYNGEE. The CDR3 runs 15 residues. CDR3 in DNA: TGTGCCAGCAGCGCAGCCCCGACAGGCCAGGTAGAGCAGTTCTTC. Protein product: CASSAAPTGQVEQFF.

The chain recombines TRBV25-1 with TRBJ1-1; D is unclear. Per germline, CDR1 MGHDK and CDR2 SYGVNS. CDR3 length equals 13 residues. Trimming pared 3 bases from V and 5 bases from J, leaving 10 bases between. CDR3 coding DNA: TGTGCCAGCAGTGAGGGAGGGAGGACTGAAGCTTTCTTT. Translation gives CASSEGGRTEAFF. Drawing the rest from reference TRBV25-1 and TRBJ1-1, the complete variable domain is EADIYQTPRYLVIGTGKKITLECSQTMGHDKMYWYQQDPGMELHLIHYSYGVNSTEKGDLSSESTVSRIRTEHFPLTLESARPSHTSQYLCASSEGGRTEAFFGQGTRLTVV.

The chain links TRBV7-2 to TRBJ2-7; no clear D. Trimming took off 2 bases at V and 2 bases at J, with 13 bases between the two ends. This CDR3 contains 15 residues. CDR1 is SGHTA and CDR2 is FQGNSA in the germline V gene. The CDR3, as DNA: TGTGCCAGCAGCTTATCCCCCGGTCGACCCTACGAGCAGTACTTC. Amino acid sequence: CASSLSPGRPYEQYF.

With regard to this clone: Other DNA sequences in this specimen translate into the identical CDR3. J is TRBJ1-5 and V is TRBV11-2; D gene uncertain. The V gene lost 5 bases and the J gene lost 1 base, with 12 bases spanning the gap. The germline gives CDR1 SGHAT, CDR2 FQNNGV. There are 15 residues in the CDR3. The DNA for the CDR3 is TGTGCCAGCAGCCTGGGAATCTTAAGCAATCAGCCCCAGCATTTT. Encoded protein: CASSLGILSNQPQHF.

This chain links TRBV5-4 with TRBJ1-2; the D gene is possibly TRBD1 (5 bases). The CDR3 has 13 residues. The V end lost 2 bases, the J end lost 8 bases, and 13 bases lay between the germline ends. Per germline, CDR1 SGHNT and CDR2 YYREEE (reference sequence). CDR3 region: CASSFTEGRGYTF. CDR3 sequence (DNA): TGTGCCAGCAGCTTTACGGAGGGGCGCGGCTACACCTTC.

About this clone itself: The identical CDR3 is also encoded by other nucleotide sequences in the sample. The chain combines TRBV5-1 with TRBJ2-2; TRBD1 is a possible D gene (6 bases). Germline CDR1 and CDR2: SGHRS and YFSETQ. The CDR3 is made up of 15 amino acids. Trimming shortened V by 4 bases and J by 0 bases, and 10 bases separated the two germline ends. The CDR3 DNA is TGCGCCAGCAGCCTAGACAGGTCGAACACCGGGGAGCTGTTTTTT. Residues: CASSLDRSNTGELFF. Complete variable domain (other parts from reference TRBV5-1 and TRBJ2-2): KAGVTQTPRYLIKTRGQQVTLSCSPISGHRSVSWYQQTPGQGLQFLFEYFSETQRNKGNFPGRFSGRQFSNSRSEMNVSTLELGDSALYLCASSLDRSNTGELFFGEGSRLTVL.

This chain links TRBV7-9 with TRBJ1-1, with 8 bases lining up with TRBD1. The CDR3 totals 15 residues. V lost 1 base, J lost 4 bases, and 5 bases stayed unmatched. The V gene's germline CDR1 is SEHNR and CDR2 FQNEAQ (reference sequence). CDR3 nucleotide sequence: TGTGCCAGCAGCTTAGGGACAGGGATGGGCACTGAAGCTTTCTTT. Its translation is CASSLGTGMGTEAFF.

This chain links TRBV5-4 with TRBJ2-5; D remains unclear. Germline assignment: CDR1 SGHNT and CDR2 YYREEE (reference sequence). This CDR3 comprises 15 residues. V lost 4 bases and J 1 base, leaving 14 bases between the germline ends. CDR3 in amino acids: CASSQYRAIQETQYF. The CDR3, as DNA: TGTGCCAGCAGCCAATATCGGGCTATCCAAGAGACCCAGTACTTC.